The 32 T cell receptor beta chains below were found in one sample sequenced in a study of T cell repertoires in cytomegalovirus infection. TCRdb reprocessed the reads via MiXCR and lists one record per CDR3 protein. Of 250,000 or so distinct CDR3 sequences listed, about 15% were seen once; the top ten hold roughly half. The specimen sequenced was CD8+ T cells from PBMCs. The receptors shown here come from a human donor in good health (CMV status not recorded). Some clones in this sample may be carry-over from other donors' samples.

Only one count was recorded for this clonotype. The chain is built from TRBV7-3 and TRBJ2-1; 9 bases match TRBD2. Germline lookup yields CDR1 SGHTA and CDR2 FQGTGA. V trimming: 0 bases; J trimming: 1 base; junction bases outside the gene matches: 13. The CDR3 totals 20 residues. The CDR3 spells CASSLTLPAGGLVSYNEQFF. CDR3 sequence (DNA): TGTGCCAGCAGCTTAACGTTGCCAGCGGGGGGATTGGTGTCCTACAATGAGCAGTTCTTC.

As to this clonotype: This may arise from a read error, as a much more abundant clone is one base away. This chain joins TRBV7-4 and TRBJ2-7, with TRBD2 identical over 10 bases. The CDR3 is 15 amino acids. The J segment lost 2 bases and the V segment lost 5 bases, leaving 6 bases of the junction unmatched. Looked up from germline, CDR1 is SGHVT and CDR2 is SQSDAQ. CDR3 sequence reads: CASSAPSGSTYEQYF. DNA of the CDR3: TGTGCCAGCAGCGCTCCTAGCGGGAGTACCTACGAGCAGTACTTC. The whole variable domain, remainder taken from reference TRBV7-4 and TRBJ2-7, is GAGVSQSPRYKVAKRGRDVALRCDSISGHVTLYWYRQTLGQGSEVLTYSQSDAQRDKSGRPSGRFSAERPERSVSTLKIQRTEQGDSAVYLCASSAPSGSTYEQYFGPGTRLTVT.

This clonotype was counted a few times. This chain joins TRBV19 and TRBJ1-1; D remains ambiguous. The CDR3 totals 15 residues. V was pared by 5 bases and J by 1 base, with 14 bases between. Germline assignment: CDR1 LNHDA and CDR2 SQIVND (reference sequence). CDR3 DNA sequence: TGTGCCAGTAGTGGTATCTCGAGGCCGAACACTGAAGCTTTCTTT. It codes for CASSGISRPNTEAFF.

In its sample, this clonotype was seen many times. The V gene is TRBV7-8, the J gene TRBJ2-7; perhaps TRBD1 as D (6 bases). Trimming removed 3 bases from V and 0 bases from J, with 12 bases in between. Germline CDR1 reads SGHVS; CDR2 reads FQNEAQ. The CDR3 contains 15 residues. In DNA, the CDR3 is TGTGCCAGCAGCTTGGACAGCCTCAGCTCCTACGAGCAGTACTTC. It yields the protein CASSLDSLSSYEQYF.

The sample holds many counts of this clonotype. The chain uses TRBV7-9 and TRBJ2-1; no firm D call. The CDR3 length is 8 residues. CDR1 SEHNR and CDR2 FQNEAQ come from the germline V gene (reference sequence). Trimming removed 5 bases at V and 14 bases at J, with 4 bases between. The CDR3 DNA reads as TGTGCCAGCAGCACCAAGTTCTTC. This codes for CASSTKFF.

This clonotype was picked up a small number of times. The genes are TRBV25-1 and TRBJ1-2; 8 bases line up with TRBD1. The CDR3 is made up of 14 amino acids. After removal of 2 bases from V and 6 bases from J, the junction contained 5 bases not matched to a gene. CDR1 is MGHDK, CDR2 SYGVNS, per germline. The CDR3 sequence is CASSEEDRVHGYTF. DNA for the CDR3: TGTGCCAGCAGTGAAGAGGACAGGGTGCATGGCTACACCTTC.

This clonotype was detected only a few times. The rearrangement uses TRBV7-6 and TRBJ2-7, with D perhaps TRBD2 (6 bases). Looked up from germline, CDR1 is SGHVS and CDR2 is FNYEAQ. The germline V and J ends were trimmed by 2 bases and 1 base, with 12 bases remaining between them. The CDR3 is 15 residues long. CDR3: CASSLYSGRSYEQYF. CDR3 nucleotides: TGTGCCAGCAGCTTATACAGCGGGCGTTCCTACGAGCAGTACTTC.

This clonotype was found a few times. CDR3 bases: TGTGCCAGCACCCACCCGGGTCTAAACCGCCAGGCGGATGGCTACACCTTC. Translated, it gives CASTHPGLNRQADGYTF. V usage is TRBV11-2 and J usage is TRBJ1-2; no definite D call. This CDR3 has 17 residues. Trimming left V 7 bases short and J 6 bases short, with 27 bases between. The germline gives CDR1 SGHAT, CDR2 FQNNGV.

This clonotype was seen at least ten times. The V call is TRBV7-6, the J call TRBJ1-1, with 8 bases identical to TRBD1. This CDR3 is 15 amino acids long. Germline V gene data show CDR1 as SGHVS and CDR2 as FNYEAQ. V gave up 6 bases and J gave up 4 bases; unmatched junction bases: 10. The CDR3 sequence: CASSSGQGIFTEAFF. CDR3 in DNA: TGTGCCAGCAGTTCTGGACAGGGAATTTTCACTGAAGCTTTCTTT.

For the CDR3, the DNA is TGTGCCACCAGCAGAGCGGCCAGGGGTAACTATGGCTACACCTTC. This gives the protein CATSRAARGNYGYTF. The J gene is TRBJ1-2, the V gene TRBV15; perhaps TRBD1 as D (6 bases). The germline V and J ends were trimmed by 1 base and 1 base, with 10 bases remaining between them. The germline CDR1 and CDR2 sequences are LNHNV and YYDKDF (reference sequence). CDR3 length: 15 amino acids. Using reference TRBV15 and TRBJ1-2 for the parts outside the CDR3, the full variable domain is DAMVIQNPRYQVTQFGKPVTLSCSQTLNHNVMYWYQQKSSQAPKLLFHYYDKDFNNEADTPDNFQSRRPNTSFCFLDIRSPGLGDTAMYLCATSRAARGNYGYTFGSGTRLTVV.

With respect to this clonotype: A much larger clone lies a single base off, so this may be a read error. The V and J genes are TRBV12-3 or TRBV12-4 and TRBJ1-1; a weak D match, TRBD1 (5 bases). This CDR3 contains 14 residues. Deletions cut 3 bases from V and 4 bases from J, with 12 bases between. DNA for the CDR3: TGTGCCAGCAGTTTCAACAGGTGGGGCACTGAAGCTTTCTTT. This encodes CASSFNRWGTEAFF.

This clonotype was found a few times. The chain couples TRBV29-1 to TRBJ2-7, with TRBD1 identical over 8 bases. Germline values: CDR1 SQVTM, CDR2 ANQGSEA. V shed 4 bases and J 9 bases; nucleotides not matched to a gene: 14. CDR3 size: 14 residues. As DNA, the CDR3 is TGCAGCGTTGCCCTCCGGGACAGGCCAGAGGGGCAGTACTTC. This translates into CSVALRDRPEGQYF.

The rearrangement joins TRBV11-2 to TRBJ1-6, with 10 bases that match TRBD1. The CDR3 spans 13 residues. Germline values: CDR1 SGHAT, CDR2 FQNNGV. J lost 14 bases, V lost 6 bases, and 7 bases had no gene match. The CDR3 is CASRDPGQGSLHF. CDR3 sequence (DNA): TGTGCCAGCAGGGATCCGGGACAGGGGTCCCTCCACTTT.

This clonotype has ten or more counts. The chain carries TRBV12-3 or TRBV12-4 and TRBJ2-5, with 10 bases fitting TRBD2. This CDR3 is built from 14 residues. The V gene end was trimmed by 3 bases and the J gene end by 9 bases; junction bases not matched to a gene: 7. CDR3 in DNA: TGTGCCAGCAGTTTGTTTAGCGGGGGGCACCCCCAGTACTTC. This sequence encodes CASSLFSGGHPQYF.

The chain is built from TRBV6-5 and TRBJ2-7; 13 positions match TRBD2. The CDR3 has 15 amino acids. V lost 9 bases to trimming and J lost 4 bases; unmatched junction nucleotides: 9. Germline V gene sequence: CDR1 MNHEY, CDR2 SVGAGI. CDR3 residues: CASGLAGEAAYEQYF. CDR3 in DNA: TGTGCCAGTGGACTAGCGGGGGAAGCGGCATACGAGCAGTACTTC.

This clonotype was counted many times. The DNA of the CDR3 is TGTGCCAGCAGCTTCATAAGTGGGCTTCGGGATGAGCAGTTCTTC. Its protein is CASSFISGLRDEQFF. V usage is TRBV7-9 and J usage is TRBJ2-1; D is ambiguous. The CDR3 is 15 residues long. V dropped 3 bases and J dropped 8 bases, with 17 bases sitting between them. Germline V lookup: CDR1 SEHNR, CDR2 FQNEAQ (reference sequence).

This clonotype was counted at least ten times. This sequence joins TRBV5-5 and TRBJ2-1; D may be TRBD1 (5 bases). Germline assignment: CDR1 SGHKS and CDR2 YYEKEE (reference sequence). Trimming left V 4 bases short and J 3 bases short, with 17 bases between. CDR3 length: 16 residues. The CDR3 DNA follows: TGTGCCAGCAGCCTCCAGACAGAGCCTTACTACAATGAGCAGTTCTTC. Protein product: CASSLQTEPYYNEQFF.

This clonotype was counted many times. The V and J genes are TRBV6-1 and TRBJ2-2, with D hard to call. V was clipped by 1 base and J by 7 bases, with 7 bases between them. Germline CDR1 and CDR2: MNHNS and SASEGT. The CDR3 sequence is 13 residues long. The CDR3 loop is CASSEGPHGELFF. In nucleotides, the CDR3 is TGTGCCAGCAGTGAAGGGCCGCACGGGGAGCTGTTTTTT.

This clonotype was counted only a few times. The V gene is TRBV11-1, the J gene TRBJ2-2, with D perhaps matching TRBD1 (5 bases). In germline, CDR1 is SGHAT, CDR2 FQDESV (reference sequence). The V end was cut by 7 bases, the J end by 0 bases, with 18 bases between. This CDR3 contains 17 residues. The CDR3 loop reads CASTPLRLGPNTGELFF. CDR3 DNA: TGTGCCAGCACCCCCCTCCGGTTGGGGCCGAACACCGGGGAGCTGTTTTTT.

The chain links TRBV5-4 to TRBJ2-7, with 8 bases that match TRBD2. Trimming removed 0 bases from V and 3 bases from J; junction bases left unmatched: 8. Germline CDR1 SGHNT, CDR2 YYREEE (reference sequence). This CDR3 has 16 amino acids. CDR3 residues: CASSLDRGGSYYEQYF. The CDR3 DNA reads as TGTGCCAGCAGCTTGGATCGGGGGGGGTCTTACTACGAGCAGTACTTC.

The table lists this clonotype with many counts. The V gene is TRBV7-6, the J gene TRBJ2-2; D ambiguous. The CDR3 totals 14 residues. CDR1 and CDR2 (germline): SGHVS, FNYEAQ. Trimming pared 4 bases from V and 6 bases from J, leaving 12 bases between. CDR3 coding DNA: TGTGCCAGCAGCTCCGGGTCCGGGTCCGGGGAGCTGTTTTTT. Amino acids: CASSSGSGSGELFF. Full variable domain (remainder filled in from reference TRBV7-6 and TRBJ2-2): GAGVSQSPRYKVTKRGQDVALRCDPISGHVSLYWYRQALGQGPEFLTYFNYEAQQDKSGLPNDRFSAERPEGSISTLTIQRTEQRDSAMYRCASSSGSGSGELFFGEGSRLTVL.

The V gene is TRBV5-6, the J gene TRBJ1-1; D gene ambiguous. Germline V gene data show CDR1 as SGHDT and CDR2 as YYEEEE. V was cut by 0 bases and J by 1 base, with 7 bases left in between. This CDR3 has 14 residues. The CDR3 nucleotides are TGTGCCAGCAGCTTGGGTTTCCCGAACACTGAAGCTTTCTTT. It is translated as CASSLGFPNTEAFF.

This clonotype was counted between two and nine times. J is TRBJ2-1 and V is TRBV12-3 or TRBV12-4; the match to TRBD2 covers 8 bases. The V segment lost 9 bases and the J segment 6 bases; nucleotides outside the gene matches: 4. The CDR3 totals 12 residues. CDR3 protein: CASLGGGNEQFF. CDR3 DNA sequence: TGTGCCAGTCTCGGGGGGGGCAATGAGCAGTTCTTC.

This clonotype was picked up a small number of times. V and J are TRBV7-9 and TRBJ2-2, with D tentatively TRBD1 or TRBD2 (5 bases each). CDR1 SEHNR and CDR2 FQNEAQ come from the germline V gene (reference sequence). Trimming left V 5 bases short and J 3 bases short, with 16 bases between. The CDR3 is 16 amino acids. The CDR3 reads CASSPIMRGDTGELFF. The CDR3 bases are TGTGCCAGCAGCCCCATTATGAGGGGCGACACCGGGGAGCTGTTTTTT.

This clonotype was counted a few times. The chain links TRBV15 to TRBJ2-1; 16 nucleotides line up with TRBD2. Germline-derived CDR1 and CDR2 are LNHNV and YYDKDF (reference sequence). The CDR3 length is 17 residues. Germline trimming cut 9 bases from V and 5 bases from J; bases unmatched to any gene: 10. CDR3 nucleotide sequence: TGTGCCACTGACGGCCGGGGACTAGCGGGGGGGAACAATGAGCAGTTCTTC. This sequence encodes CATDGRGLAGGNNEQFF.

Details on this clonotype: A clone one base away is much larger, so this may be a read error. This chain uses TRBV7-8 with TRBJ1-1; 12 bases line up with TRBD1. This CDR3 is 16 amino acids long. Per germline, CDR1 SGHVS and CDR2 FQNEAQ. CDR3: CTSSLGDRGRFSEAFF. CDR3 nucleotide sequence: TGTACCAGCAGCTTAGGGGACAGGGGGCGCTTCTCTGAAGCTTTCTTT.

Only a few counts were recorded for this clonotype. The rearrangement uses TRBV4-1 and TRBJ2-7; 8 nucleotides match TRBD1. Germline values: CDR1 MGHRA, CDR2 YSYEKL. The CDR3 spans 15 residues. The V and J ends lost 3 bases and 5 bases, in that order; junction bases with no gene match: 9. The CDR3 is CASSQATRTGNEQYF. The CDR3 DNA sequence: TGCGCCAGCAGCCAGGCCACTAGGACAGGGAACGAGCAGTACTTC.

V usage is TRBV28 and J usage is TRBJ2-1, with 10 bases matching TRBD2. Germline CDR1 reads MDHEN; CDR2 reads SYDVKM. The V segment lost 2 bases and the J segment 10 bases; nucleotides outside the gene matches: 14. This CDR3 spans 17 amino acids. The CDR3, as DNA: TGTGCCAGCAGTTTACGCCCCCCCCTAGCGGGGGAGGGGGAGCAGTTCTTC. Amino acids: CASSLRPPLAGEGEQFF. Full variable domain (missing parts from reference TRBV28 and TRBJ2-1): DVKVTQSSRYLVKRTGEKVFLECVQDMDHENMFWYRQDPGLGLRLIYFSYDVKMKEKGDIPEGYSVSREKKERFSLILESASTNQTSMYLCASSLRPPLAGEGEQFFGPGTRLTVL.

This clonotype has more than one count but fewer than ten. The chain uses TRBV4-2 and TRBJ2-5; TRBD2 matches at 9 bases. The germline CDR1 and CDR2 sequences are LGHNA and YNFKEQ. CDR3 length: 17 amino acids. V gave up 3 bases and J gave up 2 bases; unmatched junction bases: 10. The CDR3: CASSQASGVPLQETQYF. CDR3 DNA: TGTGCCAGCAGCCAGGCTAGCGGGGTTCCCCTACAAGAGACCCAGTACTTC.

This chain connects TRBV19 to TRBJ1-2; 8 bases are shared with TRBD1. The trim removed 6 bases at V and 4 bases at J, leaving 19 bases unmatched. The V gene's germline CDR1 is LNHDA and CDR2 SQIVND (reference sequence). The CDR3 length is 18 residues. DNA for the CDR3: TGTGCCAGTAGCCCGAAAGGACAGGGTTATTCTACTGGCTATGGCTACACCTTC. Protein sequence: CASSPKGQGYSTGYGYTF. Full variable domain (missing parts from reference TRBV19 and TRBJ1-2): DGGITQSPKYLFRKEGQNVTLSCEQNLNHDAMYWYRQDPGQGLRLIYYSQIVNDFQKGDIAEGYSVSREKKESFPLTVTSAQKNPTAFYLCASSPKGQGYSTGYGYTFGSGTRLTVV.

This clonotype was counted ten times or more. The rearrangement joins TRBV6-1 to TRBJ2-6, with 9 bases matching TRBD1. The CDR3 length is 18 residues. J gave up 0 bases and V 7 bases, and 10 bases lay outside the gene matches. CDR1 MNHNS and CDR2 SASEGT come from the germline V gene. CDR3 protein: CASITGTGRISGANVLTF. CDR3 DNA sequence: TGTGCCAGCATTACCGGGACAGGGCGGATCTCTGGGGCCAACGTCCTGACTTTC.

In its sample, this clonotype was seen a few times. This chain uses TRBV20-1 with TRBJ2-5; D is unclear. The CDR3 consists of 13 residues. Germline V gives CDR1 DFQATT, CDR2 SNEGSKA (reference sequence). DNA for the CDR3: TGCAGCGTAAGAGGACCGACCGATATGACCCAGTACTTC. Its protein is CSVRGPTDMTQYF.